The count of the clone carrying this T cell receptor beta chain is one. The antigen remains undetermined. This entry belongs to a study of T cells in pancreatic ductal adenocarcinoma. Libraries were prepared by immunoSEQ multiplex PCR; TCRdb keeps only in-frame clonotypes and omits some of them. Of roughly 100,000 clones in the sample, around 96% were seen once. No neoadjuvant therapy was given to the selected pancreatic ductal adenocarcinoma patients before their surgery. V lost 0 bases to trimming and J lost 1 base, with 7 bases between them. The CDR3 has 14 amino acids. Germline V gene sequence: CDR1 LGHNA, CDR2 YNFKEQ. Study-wide results and caveats: Blood clonality (approximately 0.07) did not differ significantly from tumor (around 0.1).

Sequencing used PBMCs. This sequence joins TRBV4-2 and TRBJ2-7, with D hard to call. This TCR derives from a human donor with pancreatic ductal adenocarcinoma. The CDR3 nucleotides read TGTGCCAGCAGCCAAGAGGGCAATTCCTACGAGCAGTACTTC. Residues: CASSQEGNSYEQYF.